This TCR beta chain was found in a study of beta chain features in type 1 diabetes. Study at large: On cell yields, gender and age, patients and healthy donors were similar. Study findings and constraints: Moderate but significant shortening of TCRB CDR3s was recorded in all four CD4+ subsets from Type 1 diabetes patients.

Investigators reverse transcribed all isolated RNA, so they sequenced expressed TCRB transcripts. Libraries were prepared by immunoSEQ multiplex PCR; TCRdb keeps only in-frame clonotypes and omits some of them. This table holds a few hundred thousand clones, over 11% found once. CDR1 is MGHRA, CDR2 YSYEKL, per germline. The CDR3 length is 16 residues. With 2 bases clipped from V and 4 bases from J, the junction kept 4 bases outside the gene matches. This clone has more than one count but fewer than ten. Its target is not known. The receptor was derived from a man aged 25-40 years with type 1 diabetes. Sequenced material: naive CD4+ T cells from blood. The J gene is TRBJ1-6, the V gene TRBV4-1, with 8 bases identical to TRBD1. The CDR3 region is CASSQTGTGYNSPLHF. CDR3 sequence (DNA): TGCGCCAGCAGCCAAACCGGGACAGGATATAATTCACCCCTCCACTTT.